This T cell receptor (beta chain) was observed in a study of CD8 T cells in ankylosing spondylitis. Making use of molecular barcodes, quantitative 5'-RACE generated TCR beta libraries. TCRdb reprocessed the 5' RACE reads via MiXCR and lists one record per CDR3 protein. Of about 240,000 distinct CDR3 sequences in the sample, 8.6% were seen once. Regarding the study as a whole: Earlier authors reported some of these motif variants in reactive arthritis synovial fluid and blood. Disease-linked clones bore a CD8+ phenotype and were relatively rare in peripheral blood. In ankylosing spondylitis blood, a motif of fewer than 10 highly homologous TCR beta variants appeared characteristic.

This clonotype occurred many times. Its specificity is unknown. Input material: blood, either unsorted or a sorted T cell fraction (not recorded which). This TCR was recovered from a male donor with ankylosing spondylitis or in good health (not recorded which).

The DNA for the CDR3 is TGTGCCAGCAGCTTAAAGAGTTACACCGGGGAGCTGTTTTTT. It is translated as CASSLKSYTGELFF. The rearrangement joins TRBV7-2 to TRBJ2-2; D not certain. The CDR3 runs to 14 residues. The V and J ends lost 2 bases and 3 bases respectively, with 7 bases between them. Germline V gives CDR1 SGHTA, CDR2 FQGNSA. The full variable domain, its missing parts supplied by reference TRBV7-2 and TRBJ2-2, is GAGVSQSPSNKVTEKGKDVELRCDPISGHTALYWYRQSLGQGLEFLIYFQGNSAPDKSGLPSDRFSAERTGGSVSTLTIQRTQQEDSAVYLCASSLKSYTGELFFGEGSRLTVL.